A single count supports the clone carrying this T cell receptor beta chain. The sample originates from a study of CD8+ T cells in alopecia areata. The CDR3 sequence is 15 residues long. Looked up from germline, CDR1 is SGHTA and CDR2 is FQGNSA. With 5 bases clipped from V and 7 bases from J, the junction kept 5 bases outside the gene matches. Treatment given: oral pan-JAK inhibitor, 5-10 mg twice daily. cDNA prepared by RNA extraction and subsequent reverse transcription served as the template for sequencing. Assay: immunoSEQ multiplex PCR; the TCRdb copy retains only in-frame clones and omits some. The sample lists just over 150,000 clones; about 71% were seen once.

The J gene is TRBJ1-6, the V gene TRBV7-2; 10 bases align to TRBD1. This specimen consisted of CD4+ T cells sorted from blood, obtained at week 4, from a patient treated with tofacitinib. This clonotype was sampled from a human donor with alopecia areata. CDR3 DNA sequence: TGTGCCAGCAGCGGTCGGACAGGGGGAAATTCACCCCTCCACTTT. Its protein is CASSGRTGGNSPLHF.